This T cell receptor beta chain appears in the sequencing data of a study of blood T cells in healthy people across ages. The germline V gene has CDR1 SGHDT and CDR2 YYEEEE. Trimming left V 5 bases short and J 0 bases short, with 15 bases between. The CDR3 is made up of 16 amino acids. Sample donors were healthy Caucasian individuals that came from Russia, aged 6 to 90. A second about 7 to 12 cycle PCR used barcoded and J-beta primers. One entry per CDR3 protein, called by TCRdb with MiXCR from the 5' RACE reads. In the table there are hundreds of thousands of distinct CDR3 sequences, 20% to 25% of which are singletons.

The sequence was collected from a man between 65 and 85 years old in good health. The chain links TRBV5-6 to TRBJ2-4; D is perhaps TRBD1 or TRBD2 (5 bases each). The sample consisted of blood. The CDR3 spells CASRRGTELAKNIQYF. The CDR3 region has the DNA TGTGCCAGCAGACGAGGGACGGAGCTAGCCAAAAACATTCAGTACTTC. The full variable domain, its missing parts supplied by reference TRBV5-6 and TRBJ2-4, is DAGVTQSPTHLIKTRGQQVTLRCSPKSGHDTVSWYQQALGQGPQFIFQYYEEEERQRGNFPDRFSGHQFPNYSSELNVNALLLGDSALYLCASRRGTELAKNIQYFGAGTRLSVL.